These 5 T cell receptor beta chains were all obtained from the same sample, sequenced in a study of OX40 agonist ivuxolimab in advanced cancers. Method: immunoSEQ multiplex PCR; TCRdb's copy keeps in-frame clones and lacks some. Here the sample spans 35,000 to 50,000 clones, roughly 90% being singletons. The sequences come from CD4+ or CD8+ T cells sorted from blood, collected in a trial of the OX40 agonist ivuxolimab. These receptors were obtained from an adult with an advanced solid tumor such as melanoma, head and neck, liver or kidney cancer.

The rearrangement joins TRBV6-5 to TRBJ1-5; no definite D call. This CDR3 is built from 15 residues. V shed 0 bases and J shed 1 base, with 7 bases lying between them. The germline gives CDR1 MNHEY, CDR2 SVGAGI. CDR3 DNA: TGTGCCAGCAGTTACTCGAGGTGGAGCAATCAGCCCCAGCATTTT. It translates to CASSYSRWSNQPQHF.

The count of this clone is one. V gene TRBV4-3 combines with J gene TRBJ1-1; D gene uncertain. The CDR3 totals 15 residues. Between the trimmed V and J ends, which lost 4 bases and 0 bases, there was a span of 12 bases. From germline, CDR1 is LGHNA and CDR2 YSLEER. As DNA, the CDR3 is TGCGCCAGCAGCCCCCATAGGACGTTGAACACTGAAGCTTTCTTT. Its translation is CASSPHRTLNTEAFF.

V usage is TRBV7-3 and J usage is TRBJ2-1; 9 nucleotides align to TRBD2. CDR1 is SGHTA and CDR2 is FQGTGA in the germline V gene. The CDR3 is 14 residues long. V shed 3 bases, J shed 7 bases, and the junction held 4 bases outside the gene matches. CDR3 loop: CASSLAGGPNEQFF. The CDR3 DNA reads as TGTGCCAGCAGCTTGGCGGGAGGGCCTAATGAGCAGTTCTTC.

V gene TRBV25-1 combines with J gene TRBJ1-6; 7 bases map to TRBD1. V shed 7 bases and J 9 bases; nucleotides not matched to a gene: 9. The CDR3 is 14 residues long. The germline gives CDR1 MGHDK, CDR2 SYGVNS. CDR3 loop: CASKLTGETSPLHF. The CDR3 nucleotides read TGTGCCAGCAAATTAACAGGGGAAACTTCACCCCTCCACTTT.

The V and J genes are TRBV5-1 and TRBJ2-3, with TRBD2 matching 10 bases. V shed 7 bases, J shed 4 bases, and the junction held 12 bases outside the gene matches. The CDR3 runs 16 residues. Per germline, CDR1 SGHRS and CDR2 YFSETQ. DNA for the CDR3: TGCGCCAGCGGGCCTAGCGGGAGTGGCAACCCAGATACGCAGTATTTT. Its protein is CASGPSGSGNPDTQYF.